This T cell receptor (beta chain) was captured by sequencing in a study of T-cell memory formation after mild COVID-19. TCRdb used MiXCR to reprocess the 5' RACE reads, holding one entry per CDR3 protein. The sample has some 300,000 distinct CDR3 sequences; 20% are singletons. This clonotype was observed many times. J lost 2 bases, V lost 0 bases, and 2 bases had no gene match. Germline-derived CDR1 and CDR2 are SGHRS and YFSETQ. The length of the CDR3 is 16 residues. The clonotype originates from a man younger than 35 who had mild COVID-19 (a few samples of this study predate the infection). Cell type and time point are not known. Sequenced: PBMCs or a T cell subset sorted from them (not recorded which). The chain carries TRBV5-1 and TRBJ1-5; 10 bases align to TRBD1. Written as DNA, the CDR3 is TGCGCCAGCAGCTTGGGACAGGGGGCTGGCAATCAGCCCCAGCATTTT. Protein sequence: CASSLGQGAGNQPQHF.